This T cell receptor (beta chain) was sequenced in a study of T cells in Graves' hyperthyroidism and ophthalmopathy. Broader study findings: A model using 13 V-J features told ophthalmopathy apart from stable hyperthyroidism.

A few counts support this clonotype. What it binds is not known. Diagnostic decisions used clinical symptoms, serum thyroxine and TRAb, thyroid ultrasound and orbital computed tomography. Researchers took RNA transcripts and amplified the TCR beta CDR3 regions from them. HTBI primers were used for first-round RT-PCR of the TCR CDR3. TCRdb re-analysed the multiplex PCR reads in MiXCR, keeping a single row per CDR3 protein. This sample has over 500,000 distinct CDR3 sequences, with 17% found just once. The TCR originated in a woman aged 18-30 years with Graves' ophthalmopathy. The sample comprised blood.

CDR3 sequence reads: CASTINGYSTDTQYF. The DNA for the CDR3 is TGTGCCAGTACCATAAACGGATACAGCACAGATACGCAGTATTTT. The chain is built from TRBV19 and TRBJ2-3, with D unclear. This CDR3 is built from 15 residues. Germline values: CDR1 LNHDA, CDR2 SQIVND (reference sequence). The V end was cut by 7 bases, the J end by 0 bases, with 14 bases between.